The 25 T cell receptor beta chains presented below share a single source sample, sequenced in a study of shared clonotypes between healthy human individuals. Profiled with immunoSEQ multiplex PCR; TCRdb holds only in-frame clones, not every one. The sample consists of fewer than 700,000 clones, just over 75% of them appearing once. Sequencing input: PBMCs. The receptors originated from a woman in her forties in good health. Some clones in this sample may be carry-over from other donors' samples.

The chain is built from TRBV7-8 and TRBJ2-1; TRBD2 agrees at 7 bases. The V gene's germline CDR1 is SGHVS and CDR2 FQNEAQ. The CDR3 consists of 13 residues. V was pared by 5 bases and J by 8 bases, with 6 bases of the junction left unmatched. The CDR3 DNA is TGTGCCAGCAGCGCCCCGGGGGGTGATGAGCAGTTCTTC. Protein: CASSAPGGDEQFF.

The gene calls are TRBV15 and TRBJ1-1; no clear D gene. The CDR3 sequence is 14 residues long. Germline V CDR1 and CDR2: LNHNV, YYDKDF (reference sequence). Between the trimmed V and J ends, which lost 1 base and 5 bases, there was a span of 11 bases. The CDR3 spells CATSRGGVRTEAFF. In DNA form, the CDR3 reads TGTGCCACCAGCAGAGGTGGGGTTAGGACTGAAGCTTTCTTT.

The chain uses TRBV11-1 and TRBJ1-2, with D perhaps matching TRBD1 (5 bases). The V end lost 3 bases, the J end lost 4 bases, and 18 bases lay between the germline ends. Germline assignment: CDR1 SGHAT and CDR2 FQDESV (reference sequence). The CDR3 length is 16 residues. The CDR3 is CASSLTRGRGFYGYTF. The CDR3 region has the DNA TGTGCCAGCAGCTTGACCCGCGGGCGGGGGTTCTATGGCTACACCTTC. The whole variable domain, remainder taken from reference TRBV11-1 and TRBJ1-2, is EAEVAQSPRYKITEKSQAVAFWCDPISGHATLYWYRQILGQGPELLVQFQDESVVDDSQLPKDRFSAERLKGVDSTLKIQPAELGDSAMYLCASSLTRGRGFYGYTFGSGTRLTVV.

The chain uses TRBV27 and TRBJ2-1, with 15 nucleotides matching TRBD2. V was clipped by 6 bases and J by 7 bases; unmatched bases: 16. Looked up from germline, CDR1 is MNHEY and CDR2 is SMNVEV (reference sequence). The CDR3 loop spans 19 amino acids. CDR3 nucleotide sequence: TGTGCCAGCAGACCCCCTCGGACTAGCGGGAGGGCGGGGTGGAATGAGCAGTTCTTC. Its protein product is CASRPPRTSGRAGWNEQFF.

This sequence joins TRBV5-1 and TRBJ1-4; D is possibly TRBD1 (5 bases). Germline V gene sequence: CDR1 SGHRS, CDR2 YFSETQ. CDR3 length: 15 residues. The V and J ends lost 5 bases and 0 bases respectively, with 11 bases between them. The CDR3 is CASSITGATNEKLFF. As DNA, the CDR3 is TGCGCCAGCAGTATTACAGGTGCAACTAATGAAAAACTGTTTTTT. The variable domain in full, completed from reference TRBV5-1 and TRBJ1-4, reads KAGVTQTPRYLIKTRGQQVTLSCSPISGHRSVSWYQQTPGQGLQFLFEYFSETQRNKGNFPGRFSGRQFSNSRSEMNVSTLELGDSALYLCASSITGATNEKLFFGSGTQLSVL.

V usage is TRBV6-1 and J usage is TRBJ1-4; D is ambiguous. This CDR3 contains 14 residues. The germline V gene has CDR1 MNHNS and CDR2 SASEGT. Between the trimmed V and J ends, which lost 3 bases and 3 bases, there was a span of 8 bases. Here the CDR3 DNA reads TGTGCCAGCAGTGAGGGGTGGGCTAATGAAAAACTGTTTTTT. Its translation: CASSEGWANEKLFF.

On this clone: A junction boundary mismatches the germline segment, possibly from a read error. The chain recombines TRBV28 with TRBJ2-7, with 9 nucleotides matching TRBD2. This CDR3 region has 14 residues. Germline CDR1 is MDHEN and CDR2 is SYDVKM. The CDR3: CASTLSGSSHEQYF. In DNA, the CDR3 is TGTGCCAGCACTCTTAGCGGGAGCTCCCACGAGCAGTACTTC.

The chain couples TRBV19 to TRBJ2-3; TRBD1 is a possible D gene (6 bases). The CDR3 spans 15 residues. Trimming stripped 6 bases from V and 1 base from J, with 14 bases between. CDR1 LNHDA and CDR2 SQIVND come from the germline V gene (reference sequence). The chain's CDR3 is CASSLGGLGTDTQYF. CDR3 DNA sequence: TGTGCCAGTAGCCTAGGGGGTTTGGGCACAGATACGCAGTATTTT.

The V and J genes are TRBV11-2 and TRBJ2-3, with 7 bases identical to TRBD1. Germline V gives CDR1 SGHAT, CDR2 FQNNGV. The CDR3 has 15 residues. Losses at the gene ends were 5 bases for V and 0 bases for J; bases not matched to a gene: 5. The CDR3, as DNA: TGTGCCAGCAGCCCAGGGACAGTCAGCACAGATACGCAGTATTTT. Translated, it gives CASSPGTVSTDTQYF.

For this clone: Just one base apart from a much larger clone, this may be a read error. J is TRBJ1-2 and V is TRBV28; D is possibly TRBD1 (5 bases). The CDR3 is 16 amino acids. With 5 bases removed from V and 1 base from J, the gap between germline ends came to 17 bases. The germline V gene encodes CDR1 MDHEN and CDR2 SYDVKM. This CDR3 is CASSPGAIRNNYGYTF. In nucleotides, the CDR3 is TGTGCCAGCAGTCCCGGGGCTATAAGAAATAACTATGGCTACACCTTC.

The CDR3 sequence: CASSSVGGPDEQYF. The CDR3 coding sequence is TGTGCCAGCAGCTCCGTCGGGGGGCCGGACGAGCAGTACTTC. The chain combines TRBV7-9 with TRBJ2-7; D perhaps matches TRBD2 (7 bases). This CDR3 is built from 14 residues. V was trimmed by 4 bases and J by 5 bases, leaving 15 bases between them. Germline lookup yields CDR1 SEHNR and CDR2 FQNEAQ (reference sequence).

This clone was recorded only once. The DNA of the CDR3 is TGTGCCAGCAGGGGACAGGGAATGGGACCACCCCTCCACTTT. Residues: CASRGQGMGPPLHF. The chain couples TRBV6-6 to TRBJ1-6; 9 bases line up with TRBD1. V shed 6 bases, J shed 11 bases, and the junction held 8 bases outside the gene matches. CDR1 is MNHNY and CDR2 is SVGAGI in the germline V gene (reference sequence). There are 14 residues in the CDR3.

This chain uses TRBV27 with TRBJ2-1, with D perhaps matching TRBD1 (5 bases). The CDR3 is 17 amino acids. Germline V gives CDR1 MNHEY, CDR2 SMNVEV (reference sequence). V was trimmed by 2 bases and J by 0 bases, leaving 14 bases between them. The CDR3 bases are TGTGCCAGCAGTTTAATGGGGCGCGACCTCTCCTACAATGAGCAGTTCTTC. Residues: CASSLMGRDLSYNEQFF.

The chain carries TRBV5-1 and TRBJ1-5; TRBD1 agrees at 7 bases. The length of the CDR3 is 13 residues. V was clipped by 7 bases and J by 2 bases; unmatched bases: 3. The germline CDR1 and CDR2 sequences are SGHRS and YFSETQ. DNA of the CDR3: TGCGCCAGCTCCACAGGGGGCAATCAGCCCCAGCATTTT. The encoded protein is CASSTGGNQPQHF.

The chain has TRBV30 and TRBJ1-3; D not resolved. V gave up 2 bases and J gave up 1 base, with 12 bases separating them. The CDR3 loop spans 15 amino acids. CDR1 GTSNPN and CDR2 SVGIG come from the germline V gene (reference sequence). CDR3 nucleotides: TGTGCCTGGAGTAATGGTGGGGTGTCTGGAAACACCATATATTTT. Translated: CAWSNGGVSGNTIYF.

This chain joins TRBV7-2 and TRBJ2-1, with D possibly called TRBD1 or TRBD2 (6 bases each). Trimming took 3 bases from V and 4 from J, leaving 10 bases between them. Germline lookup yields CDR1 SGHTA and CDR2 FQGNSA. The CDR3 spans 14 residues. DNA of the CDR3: TGTGCCAGCAGCTTCGAGGGGGGTTACAATGAGCAGTTCTTC. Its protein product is CASSFEGGYNEQFF.

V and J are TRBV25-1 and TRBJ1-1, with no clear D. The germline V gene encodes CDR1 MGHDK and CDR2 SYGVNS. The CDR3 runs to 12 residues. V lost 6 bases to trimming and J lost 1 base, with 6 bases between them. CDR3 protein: CASRKGNTEAFF. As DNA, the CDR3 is TGTGCCAGCAGGAAAGGGAACACTGAAGCTTTCTTT. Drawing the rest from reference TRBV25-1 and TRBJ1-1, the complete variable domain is EADIYQTPRYLVIGTGKKITLECSQTMGHDKMYWYQQDPGMELHLIHYSYGVNSTEKGDLSSESTVSRIRTEHFPLTLESARPSHTSQYLCASRKGNTEAFFGQGTRLTVV.

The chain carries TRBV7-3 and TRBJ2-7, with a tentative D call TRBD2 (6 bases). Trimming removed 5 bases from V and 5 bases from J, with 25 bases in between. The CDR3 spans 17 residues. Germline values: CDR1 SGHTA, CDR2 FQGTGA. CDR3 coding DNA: TGTGCCAGCAGCCCCGGGGGTACCTCCCGAGGTTTAGACGAGCAGTACTTC. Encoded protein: CASSPGGTSRGLDEQYF.

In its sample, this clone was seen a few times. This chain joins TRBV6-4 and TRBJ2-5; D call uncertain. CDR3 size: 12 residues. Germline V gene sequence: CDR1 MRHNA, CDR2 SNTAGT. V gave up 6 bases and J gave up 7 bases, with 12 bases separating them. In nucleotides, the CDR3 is TGTGCCAGCAGGGGAACCAAGGCGACCCAGTACTTC. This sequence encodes CASRGTKATQYF.

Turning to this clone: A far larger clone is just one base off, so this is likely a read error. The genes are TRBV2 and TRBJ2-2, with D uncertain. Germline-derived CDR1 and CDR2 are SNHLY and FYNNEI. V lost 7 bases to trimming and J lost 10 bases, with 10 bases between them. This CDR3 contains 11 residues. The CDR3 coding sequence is TGTGCCAGCACCCCTTGGGTGGAGCTGTTTTTT. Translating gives CASTPWVELFF.

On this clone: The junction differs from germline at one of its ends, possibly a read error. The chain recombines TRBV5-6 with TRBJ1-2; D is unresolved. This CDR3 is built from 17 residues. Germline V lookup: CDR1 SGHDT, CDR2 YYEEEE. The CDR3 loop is CASSLVENSQTNYGCTF. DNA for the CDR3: TGTGCCAGCAGCTTGGTCGAAAATTCTCAAACTAACTATGGCTGCACCTTC.

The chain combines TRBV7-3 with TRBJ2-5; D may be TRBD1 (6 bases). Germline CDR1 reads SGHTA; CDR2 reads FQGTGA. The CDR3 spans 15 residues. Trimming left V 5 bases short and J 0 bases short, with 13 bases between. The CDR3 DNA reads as TGTGCCAGCAGCCCCGATACAGGGTACCAAGAGACCCAGTACTTC. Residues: CASSPDTGYQETQYF.

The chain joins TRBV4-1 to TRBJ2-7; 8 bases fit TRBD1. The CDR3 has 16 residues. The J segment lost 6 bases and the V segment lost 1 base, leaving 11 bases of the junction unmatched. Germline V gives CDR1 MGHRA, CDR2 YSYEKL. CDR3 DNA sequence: TGCGCCAGCAGCCAAGGGACAGGGAGACAAGCTGGCGAGCAGTACTTC. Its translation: CASSQGTGRQAGEQYF.

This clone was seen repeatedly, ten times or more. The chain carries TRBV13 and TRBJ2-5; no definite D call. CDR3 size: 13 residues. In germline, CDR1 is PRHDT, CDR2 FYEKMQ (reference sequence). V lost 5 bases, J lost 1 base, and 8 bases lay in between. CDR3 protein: CASSVKVQETQYF. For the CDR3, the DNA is TGTGCCAGCAGCGTAAAAGTCCAAGAGACCCAGTACTTC.

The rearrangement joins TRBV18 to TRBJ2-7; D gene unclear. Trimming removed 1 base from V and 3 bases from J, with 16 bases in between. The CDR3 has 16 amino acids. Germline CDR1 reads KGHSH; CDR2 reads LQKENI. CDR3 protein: CASSPQATRALYEQYF. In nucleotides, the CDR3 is TGTGCCAGCTCACCACAGGCCACCCGGGCCCTCTACGAGCAGTACTTC.